This T cell receptor (beta chain) appears in the sequencing data of a study of T cell responses to AZD1222 COVID-19 vaccine. Regarding the study as a whole: Per reports, nearly half of all spike-specific TCRs target regions that are unmutated in variants.

Measured with immunoSEQ multiplex PCR; TCRdb has only the in-frame clones, and not every one. The sample has over 120,000 clones, approximately 83% seen once. Worth noting for this clone: Its antigen is not known.

The V end was cut by 6 bases, the J end by 2 bases, with 11 bases between. The length of the CDR3 is 14 residues. Germline V gene lookup returns CDR1 MDHEN and CDR2 SYDVKM. This receptor was obtained from an adult in good health. The sample was peripheral blood, taken on day 0 of AZD1222 vaccination. The V gene is TRBV28, the J gene TRBJ1-3; a weak D match, TRBD1 (5 bases). The CDR3 DNA reads as TGTGCCAGCAGCTCCGGGACGGCTGGAAACACCATATATTTT. Amino acid sequence: CASSSGTAGNTIYF.